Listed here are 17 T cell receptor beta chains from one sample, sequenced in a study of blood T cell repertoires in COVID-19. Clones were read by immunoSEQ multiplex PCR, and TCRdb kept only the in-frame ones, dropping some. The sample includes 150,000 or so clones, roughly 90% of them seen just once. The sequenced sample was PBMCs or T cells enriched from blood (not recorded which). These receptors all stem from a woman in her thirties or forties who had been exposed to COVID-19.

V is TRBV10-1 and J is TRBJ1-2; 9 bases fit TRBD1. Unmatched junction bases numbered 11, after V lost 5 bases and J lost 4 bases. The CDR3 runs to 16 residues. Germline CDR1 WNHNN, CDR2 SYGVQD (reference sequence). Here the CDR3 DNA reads TGCGCCAGCAGTAGACCGGGACAGGGCCTTTCCTATGGCTACACCTTC. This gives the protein CASSRPGQGLSYGYTF.

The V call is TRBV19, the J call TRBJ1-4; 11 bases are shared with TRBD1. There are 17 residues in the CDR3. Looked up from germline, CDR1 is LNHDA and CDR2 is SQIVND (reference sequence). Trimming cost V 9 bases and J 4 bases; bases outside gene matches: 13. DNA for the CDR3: TGTGCCAGCCGAAGGATGGACAGGGGGCCCTTTAATGAAAAACTGTTTTTT. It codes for CASRRMDRGPFNEKLFF.

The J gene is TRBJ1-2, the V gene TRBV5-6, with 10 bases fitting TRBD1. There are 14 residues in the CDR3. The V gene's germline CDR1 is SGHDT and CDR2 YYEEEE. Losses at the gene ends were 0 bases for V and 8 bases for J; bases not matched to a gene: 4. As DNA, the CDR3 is TGTGCCAGCAGCTTGGCGGGACAGGGGAGCGGCTACACCTTC. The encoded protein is CASSLAGQGSGYTF.

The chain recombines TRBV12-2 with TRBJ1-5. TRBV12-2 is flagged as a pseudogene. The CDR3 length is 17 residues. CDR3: CASRLDLRTVTNQPQHF. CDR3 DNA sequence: TGTGCAAGTCGCTTAGACCTCCGGACTGTCACCAATCAGCCCCAGCATTTT.

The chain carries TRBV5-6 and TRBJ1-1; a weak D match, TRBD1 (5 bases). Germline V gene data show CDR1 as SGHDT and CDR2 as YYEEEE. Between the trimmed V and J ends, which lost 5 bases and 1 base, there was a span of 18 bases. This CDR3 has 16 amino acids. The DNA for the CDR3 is TGTGCCAGCAGTTCGGGACTCCCTACGAGGAACACTGAAGCTTTCTTT. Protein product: CASSSGLPTRNTEAFF.

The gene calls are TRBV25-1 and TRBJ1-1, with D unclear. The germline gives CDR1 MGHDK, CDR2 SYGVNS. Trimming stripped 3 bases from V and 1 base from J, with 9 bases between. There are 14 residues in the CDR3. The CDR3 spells CASSESRGNTEAFF. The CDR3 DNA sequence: TGTGCCAGCAGTGAGTCTCGGGGGAACACTGAAGCTTTCTTT.

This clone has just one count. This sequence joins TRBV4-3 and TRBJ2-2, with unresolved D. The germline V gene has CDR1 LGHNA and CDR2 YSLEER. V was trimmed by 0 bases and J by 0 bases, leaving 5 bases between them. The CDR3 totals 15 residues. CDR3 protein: CASSQDSPNTGELFF. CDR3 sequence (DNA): TGCGCCAGCAGCCAAGACAGTCCGAACACCGGGGAGCTGTTTTTT.

The CDR3 loop is CASSLSGGLTDTQYF. CDR3 coding DNA: TGTGCCAGCAGCCTTAGCGGGGGCCTCACAGATACGCAGTATTTT. V is TRBV3-1 (or the pseudogene TRBV3-2) and J is TRBJ2-3; 9 positions agree with TRBD2. Germline V gene sequence: CDR1 LGHDT, CDR2 YNNKEL (reference sequence). The CDR3 is 15 residues long. After removal of 4 bases from V and 2 bases from J, the junction contained 4 bases not matched to a gene.

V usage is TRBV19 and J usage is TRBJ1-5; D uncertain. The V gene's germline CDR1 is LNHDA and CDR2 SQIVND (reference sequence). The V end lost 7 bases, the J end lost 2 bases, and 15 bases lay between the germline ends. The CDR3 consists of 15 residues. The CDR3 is CASTEGPYGNQPQHF. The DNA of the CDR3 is TGTGCCAGTACCGAGGGCCCGTACGGCAATCAGCCCCAGCATTTT.

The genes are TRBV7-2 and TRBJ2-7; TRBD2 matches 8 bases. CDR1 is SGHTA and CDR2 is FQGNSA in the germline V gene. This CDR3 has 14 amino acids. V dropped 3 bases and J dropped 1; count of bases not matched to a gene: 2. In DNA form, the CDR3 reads TGTGCCAGCAGCTTCCGACTAGCGTCCTACGAGCAGTACTTC. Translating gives CASSFRLASYEQYF.

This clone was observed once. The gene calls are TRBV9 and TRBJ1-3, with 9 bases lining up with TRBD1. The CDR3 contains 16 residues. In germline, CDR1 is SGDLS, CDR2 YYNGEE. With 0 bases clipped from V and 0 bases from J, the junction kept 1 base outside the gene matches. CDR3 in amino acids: CASSVAQGASGNTIYF. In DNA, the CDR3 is TGTGCCAGCAGCGTAGCACAGGGGGCCTCTGGAAACACCATATATTTT.

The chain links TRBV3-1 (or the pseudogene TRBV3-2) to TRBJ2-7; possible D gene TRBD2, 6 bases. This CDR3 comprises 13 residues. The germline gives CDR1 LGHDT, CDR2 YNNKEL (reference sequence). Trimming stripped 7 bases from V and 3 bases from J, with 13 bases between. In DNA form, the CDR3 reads TGTGCCAGCAACGGAGGAGGGGTCTACGAGCAGTACTTC. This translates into CASNGGGVYEQYF.

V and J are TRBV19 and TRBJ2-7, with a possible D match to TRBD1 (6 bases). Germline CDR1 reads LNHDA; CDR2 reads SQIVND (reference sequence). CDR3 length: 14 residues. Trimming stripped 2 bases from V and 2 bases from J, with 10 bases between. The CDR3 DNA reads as TGTGCCAGTAGTATATCGGGACAAGCCTACGAGCAGTACTTC. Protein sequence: CASSISGQAYEQYF.

The CDR3 DNA reads as TGCGCCAGCGGTGAAGGGGTAGCTCGCACAGATACGCAGTATTTT. Its protein product is CASGEGVARTDTQYF. The chain employs TRBV5-1 and TRBJ2-3; the D gene is possibly TRBD1 (5 bases). Germline V gene data show CDR1 as SGHRS and CDR2 as YFSETQ. With 7 bases removed from V and 1 base from J, the gap between germline ends came to 16 bases. The CDR3 covers 15 residues.

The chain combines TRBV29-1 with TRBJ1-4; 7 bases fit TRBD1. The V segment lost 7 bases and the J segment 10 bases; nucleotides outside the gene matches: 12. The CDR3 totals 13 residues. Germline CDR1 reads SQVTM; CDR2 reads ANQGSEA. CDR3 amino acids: CSAKGAGGLKLFF. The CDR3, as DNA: TGCAGCGCTAAAGGGGCAGGGGGTTTAAAACTGTTTTTT.

CDR3 in DNA: TGCGCCAGCACCACAAGATCTGCGGGAGCCCCAGATACGCAGTATTTT. Translation: CASTTRSAGAPDTQYF. The chain carries TRBV5-1 and TRBJ2-3, with 7 positions matching TRBD2. The CDR3 is 16 amino acids. V was pared by 6 bases and J by 4 bases, with 14 bases of the junction left unmatched. Germline V gives CDR1 SGHRS, CDR2 YFSETQ.

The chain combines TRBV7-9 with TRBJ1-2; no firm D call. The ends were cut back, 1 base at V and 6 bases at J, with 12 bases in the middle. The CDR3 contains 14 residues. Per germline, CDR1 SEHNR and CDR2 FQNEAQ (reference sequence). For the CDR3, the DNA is TGTGCCAGCAGCTTAGTGAACAGTCAACATGGCTACACCTTC. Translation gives CASSLVNSQHGYTF.